The subject of this entry is one TCR beta chain. No antigen is known for it. Here immunoSEQ multiplex PCR was the method, and the copy in TCRdb shows in-frame clones only, minus some. The data hold about 140,000 clones, with 75% to 90% observed a single time. This entry is derived from a study of T cell responses to AZD1222 COVID-19 vaccine. Germline lookup yields CDR1 MDHEN and CDR2 SYDVKM. This CDR3 region has 16 residues. V lost 3 bases, J lost 2 bases, and 16 bases lay in between. Study-level results: The sample set comprised mostly white British donors with more females, and clonal diversity was possibly underestimated. Repertoires were obtained only post-peak T cell response. Unmutated regions of variants are reportedly targeted by nearly half of spike-specific TCRs.

This receptor was obtained from an adult in good health. The sequences come from peripheral blood, collected on day 0 of AZD1222 vaccination. The J gene is TRBJ1-1, the V gene TRBV28; D call uncertain. The CDR3 loop is CASSFTVGQHNTEAFF. Here the CDR3 DNA reads TGTGCCAGCAGTTTTACGGTAGGCCAGCACAACACTGAAGCTTTCTTT.